Each of the 22 T cell receptor beta chains below was sequenced from the same sample in a study of OX40 agonist ivuxolimab in advanced cancers. Only in-frame clones appear in the TCRdb table, and some are missing; sequencing was by immunoSEQ multiplex PCR. The repertoire consists of about 67,000 clones, with 91% occurring once and the leading ten covering about 0.31%. Sample: CD4+ or CD8+ T cells sorted from blood, taken in a trial of the OX40 agonist ivuxolimab. The receptors stem from an adult with an advanced solid tumor such as melanoma, head and neck, liver or kidney cancer.

The chain employs TRBV28 and TRBJ2-7; 7 positions match TRBD2. The CDR3 has 15 residues. The germline V gene encodes CDR1 MDHEN and CDR2 SYDVKM. Trimming took 6 bases from V and 4 from J; bases not matched to a gene: 12. The CDR3 region is CASRSSGGRLYEQYF. DNA of the CDR3: TGTGCCAGCAGATCCTCTGGCGGGAGACTGTACGAGCAGTACTTC.

This clone was seen a few times. The genes are TRBV7-2 and TRBJ2-2; 10 bases are shared with TRBD1. Germline CDR1 is SGHTA and CDR2 is FQGNSA. V lost 5 bases and J lost 4; bases outside the gene matches: 4. The CDR3 runs to 15 residues. The DNA of the CDR3 is TGTGCCAGCAGCCACCGGACAGGGGGCACCGGGGAGCTGTTTTTT. Translation gives CASSHRTGGTGELFF. The full variable domain, rest sourced from reference TRBV7-2 and TRBJ2-2, is GAGVSQSPSNKVTEKGKDVELRCDPISGHTALYWYRQSLGQGLEFLIYFQGNSAPDKSGLPSDRFSAERTGGSVSTLTIQRTQQEDSAVYLCASSHRTGGTGELFFGEGSRLTVL.

The V gene is TRBV7-8, the J gene TRBJ1-3; D may be TRBD1 (6 bases). The CDR3 has 17 amino acids. Trimming took off 8 bases at V and 2 bases at J, with 22 bases between the two ends. CDR1 is SGHVS and CDR2 is FQNEAQ in the germline V gene. CDR3 sequence (DNA): TGTGCCAGCCTAAACCTGGCAGGGGCCTTGACTGGAAACACCATATATTTT. Amino acid sequence: CASLNLAGALTGNTIYF.

The chain joins TRBV2 to TRBJ2-3; D remains ambiguous. The CDR3 sequence is 12 residues long. V was pared by 7 bases and J by 3 bases, with 8 bases between. The germline V gene encodes CDR1 SNHLY and CDR2 FYNNEI. The CDR3 DNA reads as TGTGCCAGCAAAATTACGACAGATACGCAGTATTTT. Its translation is CASKITTDTQYF.

The chain couples TRBV27 to TRBJ2-7; D is possibly TRBD1 (6 bases). V lost 2 bases to trimming and J lost 3 bases, with 11 bases between them. The CDR3 extends over 14 amino acids. CDR1 MNHEY and CDR2 SMNVEV come from the germline V gene (reference sequence). This chain's CDR3 is CASSLRDKGYEQYF. DNA of the CDR3: TGTGCCAGCAGTTTAAGGGACAAAGGCTACGAGCAGTACTTC.

The V gene is TRBV28, the J gene TRBJ2-7; D is possibly TRBD1 (6 bases). Germline V gene lookup returns CDR1 MDHEN and CDR2 SYDVKM. Trimming cost V 5 bases and J 4 bases, with 24 bases left between them. This CDR3 is 17 amino acids long. Written as DNA, the CDR3 is TGTGCCAGCAGTCCGGGCCTCGGGACAAGCCACGAATACGAGCAGTACTTC. This translates into CASSPGLGTSHEYEQYF.

In DNA form, the CDR3 reads TGTGCCACCAGCAGAGATAATGCCGGGACCGAGCAGTACTTC. Translating gives CATSRDNAGTEQYF. The chain links TRBV15 to TRBJ2-7; perhaps D is TRBD1 or TRBD2 (5 bases each). The CDR3 consists of 14 residues. V was cut by 0 bases and J by 6 bases, with 12 bases left in between. Germline V gene sequence: CDR1 LNHNV, CDR2 YYDKDF (reference sequence).

This chain connects TRBV6-5 to TRBJ1-5; a possible D gene is TRBD1 (5 bases). CDR1 is MNHEY and CDR2 is SVGAGI in the germline V gene. V shed 7 bases and J shed 0 bases, with 10 bases lying between them. The CDR3 sequence is 14 residues long. CDR3 coding DNA: TGTGCCAGCAACCCCGACAGTAGCAATCAGCCCCAGCATTTT. Translating gives CASNPDSSNQPQHF.

The genes are TRBV10-1 and TRBJ2-1, with 7 bases matching TRBD1. The V segment lost 4 bases and the J segment 11 bases; nucleotides outside the gene matches: 5. Germline loops: CDR1 WNHNN, CDR2 SYGVQD (reference sequence). This CDR3 comprises 12 residues. CDR3: CASSARTGQQFF. The CDR3 bases are TGCGCCAGCAGTGCCAGGACAGGACAGCAGTTCTTC.

J is TRBJ1-3 and V is TRBV18; D gene ambiguous. The CDR3 spans 16 residues. The V and J ends lost 0 bases and 0 bases respectively, with 9 bases between them. Germline-derived CDR1 and CDR2 are KGHSH and LQKENI. The CDR3 sequence is CASSPPLTPSGNTIYF. As DNA, the CDR3 is TGTGCCAGCTCACCACCGCTAACACCCTCTGGAAACACCATATATTTT.

The chain couples TRBV18 to TRBJ2-7; D uncertain. The germline gives CDR1 KGHSH, CDR2 LQKENI. The CDR3 has 11 amino acids. V lost 4 bases and J 5 bases, leaving 6 bases between the germline ends. This CDR3 reads CASSQSDEQYF. The CDR3 DNA reads TGTGCCAGCTCACAAAGTGACGAGCAGTACTTC. The variable domain in full, completed from reference TRBV18 and TRBJ2-7, reads NAGVMQNPRHLVRRRGQEARLRCSPMKGHSHVYWYRQLPEEGLKFMVYLQKENIIDESGMPKERFSAEFPKEGPSILRIQQVVRGDSAAYFCASSQSDEQYFGPGTRLTVT.

This chain joins TRBV9 and TRBJ2-5, with TRBD2 identical over 7 bases. V lost 0 bases to trimming and J lost 4 bases; unmatched junction nucleotides: 12. Germline-derived CDR1 and CDR2 are SGDLS and YYNGEE. This CDR3 has 17 residues. CDR3 amino acids: CASSVAPGGGRGETQYF. The CDR3 DNA sequence: TGTGCCAGCAGCGTAGCCCCGGGGGGTGGGAGGGGAGAGACCCAGTACTTC.

The rearrangement links TRBV30 to TRBJ1-1; D is perhaps TRBD1 (6 bases). Germline-derived CDR1 and CDR2 are GTSNPN and SVGIG (reference sequence). V was shortened by 0 bases and J by 2 bases, with 10 bases between the two germline ends. The CDR3 has 14 amino acids. CDR3 residues: CAWSVTGANTEAFF. CDR3 DNA: TGTGCCTGGAGTGTAACGGGGGCCAACACTGAAGCTTTCTTT.

The chain has TRBV10-3 and TRBJ2-6; D is ambiguous. CDR3 size: 15 residues. The ends were cut back, 3 bases at V and 0 bases at J, with 6 bases in the middle. Germline-derived CDR1 and CDR2 are ENHRY and SYGVKD. The CDR3 DNA reads TGTGCCATCAGTGAACCTGTCTCTGGGGCCAACGTCCTGACTTTC. Translating it yields CAISEPVSGANVLTF.

This chain joins TRBV18 and TRBJ2-7; a possible D gene is TRBD1 (6 bases). This CDR3 is built from 13 residues. The V gene's germline CDR1 is KGHSH and CDR2 LQKENI. V lost 4 bases and J lost 3, with 10 bases in between. The CDR3 loop is CASSRSGDYEQYF. The CDR3 DNA sequence: TGTGCCAGCTCACGATCAGGGGACTACGAGCAGTACTTC. Together with reference TRBV18 and TRBJ2-7, the CDR3 gives the full variable domain: NAGVMQNPRHLVRRRGQEARLRCSPMKGHSHVYWYRQLPEEGLKFMVYLQKENIIDESGMPKERFSAEFPKEGPSILRIQQVVRGDSAAYFCASSRSGDYEQYFGPGTRLTVT.

The V gene is TRBV5-4, the J gene TRBJ2-2; D gene uncertain. CDR1 is SGHNT, CDR2 YYREEE, per germline (reference sequence). Trimming removed 4 bases from V and 6 bases from J, with 7 bases in between. The CDR3 extends over 12 amino acids. CDR3 nucleotide sequence: TGTGCCAGCAGCCGGAGATCCGGGGAGCTGTTTTTT. This codes for CASSRRSGELFF.

As DNA, the CDR3 is TGTGCCAGCAGCCCTTCTAGCGGGTTATCCTACGAGCAGTACTTC. Translating it yields CASSPSSGLSYEQYF. The V gene is TRBV7-2, the J gene TRBJ2-5; 8 bases line up with TRBD2. The J call may not be correct, given that the DNA end is closer to TRBJ2-7. Germline V CDR1 and CDR2: SGHTA, FQGNSA. The CDR3 spans 15 residues.

The CDR3, as DNA: TGTGCCAGCAAATCGGGGGTTAGCTCCTACAATGAGCAGTTCTTC. Translated: CASKSGVSSYNEQFF. The chain employs TRBV19 and TRBJ2-1; a weak D match, TRBD2 (6 bases). The CDR3 is 15 residues long. Germline CDR1 LNHDA, CDR2 SQIVND (reference sequence). Deletions cut 9 bases from V and 0 bases from J, with 15 bases between.

The chain couples TRBV10-1 to TRBJ2-7; TRBD1 or TRBD2 may be the D gene (5 bases each). The V end was cut by 8 bases, the J end by 4 bases, with 9 bases between. The CDR3 totals 11 residues. The germline gives CDR1 WNHNN, CDR2 SYGVQD (reference sequence). The CDR3 reads CASGTGYEQYF. Here the CDR3 DNA reads TGCGCCAGCGGGACGGGATACGAGCAGTACTTC.

This clone was detected only once. This sequence joins TRBV11-2 and TRBJ1-6; a possible D gene is TRBD1 (5 bases). Germline V gene sequence: CDR1 SGHAT, CDR2 FQNNGV. The V and J ends lost 6 bases and 5 bases respectively, with 11 bases between them. The CDR3 runs to 14 residues. DNA for the CDR3: TGTGCCAGCAGTCGCGCAGGGAATAATTCACCCCTCCACTTT. Its translation is CASSRAGNNSPLHF.

This clone was detected only a few times. The chain joins TRBV6-5 to TRBJ1-3; D remains ambiguous. Trimming left V 3 bases short and J 1 base short, with 13 bases between. CDR1 is MNHEY, CDR2 SVGAGI, per germline. CDR3 length: 16 amino acids. The CDR3 here is CASSYAGSTSGNTIYF. The CDR3 DNA sequence: TGTGCCAGCAGTTATGCTGGTAGTACTTCTGGAAACACCATATATTTT.

The chain carries TRBV29-1 and TRBJ1-1, with TRBD1 as a possible D gene (6 bases). Deletions cut 4 bases from V and 0 bases from J, with 12 bases between. This CDR3 is built from 14 residues. The germline V gene encodes CDR1 SQVTM and CDR2 ANQGSEA. The chain's CDR3 is CSVGGGGLNTEAFF. The CDR3 DNA reads TGCAGCGTTGGTGGGGGGGGCCTGAACACTGAAGCTTTCTTT.